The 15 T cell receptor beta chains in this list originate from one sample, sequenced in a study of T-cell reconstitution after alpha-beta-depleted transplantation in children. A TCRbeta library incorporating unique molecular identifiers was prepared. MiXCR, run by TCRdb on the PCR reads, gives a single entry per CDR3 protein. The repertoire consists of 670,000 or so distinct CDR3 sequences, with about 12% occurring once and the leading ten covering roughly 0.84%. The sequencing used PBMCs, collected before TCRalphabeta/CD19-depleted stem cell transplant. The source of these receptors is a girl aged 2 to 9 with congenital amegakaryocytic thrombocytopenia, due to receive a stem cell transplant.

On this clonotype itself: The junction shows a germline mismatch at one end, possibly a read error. CDR3 nucleotides: TGCGCCAGCAGCCAAGTTGGGTACAGCGGGAGTTCCGGGAACATTCAGTGCTTC. Its protein is CASSQVGYSGSSGNIQCF. The chain recombines TRBV4-1 with TRBJ2-4, with 8 bases identical to TRBD2. The CDR3 covers 18 residues. Looked up from germline, CDR1 is MGHRA and CDR2 is YSYEKL.

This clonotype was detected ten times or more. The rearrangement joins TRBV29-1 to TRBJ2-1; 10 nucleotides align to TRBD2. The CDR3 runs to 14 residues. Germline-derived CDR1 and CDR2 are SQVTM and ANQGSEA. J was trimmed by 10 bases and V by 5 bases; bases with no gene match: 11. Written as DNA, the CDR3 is TGCAGCGTTCCCAGGACTAGCGGAGGGGGAGAGCAGTTCTTC. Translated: CSVPRTSGGGEQFF.

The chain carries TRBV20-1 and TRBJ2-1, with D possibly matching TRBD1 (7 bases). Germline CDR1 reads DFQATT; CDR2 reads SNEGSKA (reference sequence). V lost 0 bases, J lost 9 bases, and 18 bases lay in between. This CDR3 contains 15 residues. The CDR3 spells CSARDWQGGVFEQFF. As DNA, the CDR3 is TGCAGTGCTAGAGATTGGCAGGGGGGAGTGTTTGAGCAGTTCTTC.

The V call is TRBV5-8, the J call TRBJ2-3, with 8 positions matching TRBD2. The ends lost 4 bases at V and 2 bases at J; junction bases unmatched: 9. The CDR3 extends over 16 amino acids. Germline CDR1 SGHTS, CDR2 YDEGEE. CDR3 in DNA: TGTGCCAGCAGCCGGGGGGGTCGGGTATCCACAGATACGCAGTATTTT. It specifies CASSRGGRVSTDTQYF.

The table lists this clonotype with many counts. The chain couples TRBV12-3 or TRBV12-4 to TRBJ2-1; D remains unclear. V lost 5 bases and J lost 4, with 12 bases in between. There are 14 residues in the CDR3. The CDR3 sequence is CASSEGDSYNEQFF. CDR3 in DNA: TGTGCCAGCAGTGAAGGAGACTCGTACAATGAGCAGTTCTTC.

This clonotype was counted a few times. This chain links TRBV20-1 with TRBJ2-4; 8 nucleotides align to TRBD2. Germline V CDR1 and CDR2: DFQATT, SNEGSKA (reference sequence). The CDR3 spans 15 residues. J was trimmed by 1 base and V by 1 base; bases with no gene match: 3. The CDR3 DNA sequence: TGCAGTGCTAGAGGAACGGGGGGGGCCAAAAACATTCAGTACTTC. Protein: CSARGTGGAKNIQYF.

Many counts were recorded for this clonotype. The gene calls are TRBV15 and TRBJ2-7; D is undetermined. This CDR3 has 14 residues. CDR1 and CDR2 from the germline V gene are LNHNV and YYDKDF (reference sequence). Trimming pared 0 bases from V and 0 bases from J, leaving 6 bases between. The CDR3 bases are TGTGCCACCAGCAGAGATGGTGCCTCCTACGAGCAGTACTTC. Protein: CATSRDGASYEQYF. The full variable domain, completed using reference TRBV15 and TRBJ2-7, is DAMVIQNPRYQVTQFGKPVTLSCSQTLNHNVMYWYQQKSSQAPKLLFHYYDKDFNNEADTPDNFQSRRPNTSFCFLDIRSPGLGDTAMYLCATSRDGASYEQYFGPGTRLTVT.

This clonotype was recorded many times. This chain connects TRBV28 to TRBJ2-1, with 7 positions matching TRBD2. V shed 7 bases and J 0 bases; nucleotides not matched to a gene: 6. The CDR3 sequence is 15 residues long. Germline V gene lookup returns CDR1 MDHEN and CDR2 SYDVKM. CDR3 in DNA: TGTGCCAGCACTAGCGGACTAAGCTCCTACAATGAGCAGTTCTTC. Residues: CASTSGLSSYNEQFF.

CDR3 coding DNA: TGTGCCAGCAGCCCCCGGGACAGGGAATCCTACGAGCAGTACTTC. It encodes CASSPRDRESYEQYF. The chain is built from TRBV7-2 and TRBJ2-7; 9 nucleotides agree with TRBD1. Germline CDR1 is SGHTA and CDR2 is FQGNSA. CDR3 length: 15 amino acids. Trimming took 5 bases from V and 1 from J; bases not matched to a gene: 6.

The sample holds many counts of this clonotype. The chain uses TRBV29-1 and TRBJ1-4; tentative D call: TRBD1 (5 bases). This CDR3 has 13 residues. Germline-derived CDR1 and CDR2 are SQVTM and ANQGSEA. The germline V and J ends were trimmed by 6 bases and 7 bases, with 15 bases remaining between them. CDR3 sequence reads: CSVEGTAGEKLFF. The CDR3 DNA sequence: TGCAGCGTCGAGGGGACGGCGGGTGAAAAACTGTTTTTT. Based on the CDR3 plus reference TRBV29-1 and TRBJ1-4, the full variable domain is SAVISQKPSRDICQRGTSLTIQCQVDSQVTMMFWYRQQPGQSLTLIATANQGSEATYESGFVIDKFPISRPNLTFSTLTVSNMSPEDSSIYLCSVEGTAGEKLFFGSGTQLSVL.

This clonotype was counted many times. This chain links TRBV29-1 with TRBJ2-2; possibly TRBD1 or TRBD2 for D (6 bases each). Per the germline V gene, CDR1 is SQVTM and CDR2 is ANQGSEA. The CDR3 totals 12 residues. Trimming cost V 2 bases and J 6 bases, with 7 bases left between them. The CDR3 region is CSVERGAGELFF. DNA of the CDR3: TGCAGCGTTGAAAGGGGGGCCGGGGAGCTGTTTTTT.

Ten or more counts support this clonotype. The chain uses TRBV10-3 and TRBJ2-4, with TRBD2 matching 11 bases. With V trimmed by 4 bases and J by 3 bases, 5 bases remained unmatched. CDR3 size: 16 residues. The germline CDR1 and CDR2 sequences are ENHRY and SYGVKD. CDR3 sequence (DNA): TGTGCCATCAGTGGTGAGACTAGCGGGAACAAAAACATTCAGTACTTC. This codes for CAISGETSGNKNIQYF.

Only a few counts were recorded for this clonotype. This CDR3 reads CASSIVGGNSPLHF. CDR3 sequence (DNA): TGTGCCAGTAGTATAGTTGGAGGAAATTCACCCCTCCACTTT. The chain joins TRBV19 to TRBJ1-6; no clear D. V dropped 1 base and J dropped 7 bases, with 8 bases sitting between them. The germline V gene has CDR1 LNHDA and CDR2 SQIVND (reference sequence). The length of the CDR3 is 14 residues.

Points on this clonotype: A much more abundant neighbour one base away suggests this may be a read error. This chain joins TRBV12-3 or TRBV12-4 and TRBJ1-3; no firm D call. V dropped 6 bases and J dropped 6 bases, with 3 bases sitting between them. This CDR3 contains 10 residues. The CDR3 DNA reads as TGTGCCAGCAGATTAAACACCATATATTTT. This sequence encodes CASRLNTIYF.

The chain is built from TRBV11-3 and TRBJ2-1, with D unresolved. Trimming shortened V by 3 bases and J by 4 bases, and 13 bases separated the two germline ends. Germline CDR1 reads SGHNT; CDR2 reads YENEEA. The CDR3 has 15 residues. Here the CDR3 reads CASSLDVNWYNEQFF. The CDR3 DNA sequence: TGTGCCAGCAGCTTGGACGTGAACTGGTACAATGAGCAGTTCTTC.